The clone carrying this T cell receptor (beta chain) occurred once. Its antigen is still unknown. This sample is drawn from a study of vaccination and CD4 T cells after COVID-19. Study information: Researchers treated control cultures with a CEFX pool, an HIV-1 Nef pool, or no peptide.

Cultured CD4+ T cell DNA underwent sequencing with the Oncomine TCR Beta short-read assay. TCRdb used MiXCR to reprocess the PCR reads, holding one entry per CDR3 protein. The sample lists under 30,000 distinct CDR3 sequences, around 43% occurring once. The treatment here: roughly nine-day PBMC culture with coronavirus spike peptide pools or control peptides (ViraFEST assay). The healthy vaccine recipients were free of prior SARS-CoV-2 infection; their nucleocapsid antibodies were negative before and after vaccination. This sample comprised CD4+ T cells from blood, cultured in vitro, obtained before SARS-CoV-2 vaccination. This TCR came from a human donor who received a COVID-19 vaccine.

In nucleotides, the CDR3 is TGTGCCAGCAGCCGCCTCCCGGGGGGGCAAACAGATACGCAGTATTTT. Its translation: CASSRLPGGQTDTQYF. The chain combines TRBV7-8 with TRBJ2-3, with TRBD2 matching 8 bases. Trimming took 5 bases from V and 3 from J; bases not matched to a gene: 10. The CDR3 contains 16 residues. Germline V lookup: CDR1 SGHVS, CDR2 FQNEAQ.